This entry is about one T cell receptor beta chain. The RNA, about 0.5 to 1 ug, was put through reverse transcription using random hexamers. In TCRdb, the immunoSEQ multiplex PCR reads were re-called with MiXCR into one record per CDR3 protein. The data contain approximately 150,000 distinct CDR3 sequences, approximately 93% of them singletons. The data stem from a study of CD8 T cells in Susac syndrome. V gave up 6 bases and J gave up 8 bases; unmatched junction bases: 7. Germline V lookup: CDR1 SQVTM, CDR2 ANQGSEA. This CDR3 contains 13 residues. The sample comprised CD4+ T cells from PBMCs. J is TRBJ2-1 and V is TRBV29-1, with 10 bases aligning to TRBD1. This TCR was recovered from a human donor with multiple sclerosis. The chain's CDR3 is CSVGTGAIDEQFF. The CDR3 DNA reads as TGCAGCGTCGGGACAGGGGCTATCGATGAGCAGTTCTTC.